This T cell receptor (beta chain) was captured in a study of beta chain features in type 1 diabetes. Study results and caveats: The study found moderately but significantly shorter TCRB CDR3s in all four CD4+ subsets of Type 1 diabetes patients. The question of HLA type influencing TCRB rearrangement was one that remained unresolved here. Relative to healthy donors, patients appeared to have naive, central memory and Treg TCRB repertoires that were more similar.

CDR1 is SQVTM, CDR2 ANQGSEA, per germline. The CDR3 covers 13 residues. The V and J ends lost 6 bases and 6 bases, in that order; junction bases with no gene match: 4. Stem cell-like memory, regulatory, central memory and naive CD4+ cells were sorted via CD45RO/CCR7/CD25/CD127/CD95/CD27. On this clone itself: Its antigen is undetermined.

Investigators reverse transcribed all isolated RNA, so they sequenced expressed TCRB transcripts. An average approximately 3.3 million reads came from naive, central memory and regulatory T cell samples. The assay was immunoSEQ multiplex PCR, and TCRdb's table has in-frame clones only and misses some. The data show around 160,000 clones, with around 9% seen just once and around 0.7% held by the top ten. Sequenced material: central memory CD4+ T cells from blood. The source of this sequence is a woman aged 25 to 39 with type 1 diabetes. The chain carries TRBV29-1 and TRBJ2-2, with 10 nucleotides matching TRBD1. In DNA form, the CDR3 reads TGCAGCGTAAGGACAGGGGGTTCCGGGGAGCTGTTTTTT. It codes for CSVRTGGSGELFF.